A single sample is the source of the 7 T cell receptor beta chains below, sequenced in a study of T cells in Graves' hyperthyroidism and ophthalmopathy. Amplification yielded TCR beta CDR3 regions, with RNA transcripts as the source. Researchers ran a first-round RT-PCR on the TCR CDR3 using the HTBI primer set. TCRdb re-called the multiplex PCR reads through MiXCR, storing one row per CDR3 protein. The sample shows around 500,000 distinct CDR3 sequences, under 25% of them seen only once. The specimen was blood. These receptors were collected from a woman in her sixties or seventies with Graves' ophthalmopathy.

This clonotype was seen a handful of times. The rearrangement uses TRBV7-2 and TRBJ2-5; 10 bases are a match to TRBD1. V lost 6 bases to trimming and J lost 11 bases; unmatched junction nucleotides: 12. Per germline, CDR1 SGHTA and CDR2 FQGNSA. The CDR3 loop spans 14 amino acids. CDR3 DNA: TGTGCCAGCAGACCCCCGACAGGGGGCTCGATACAGTACTTC. Translation: CASRPPTGGSIQYF. The variable domain in full, completed from reference TRBV7-2 and TRBJ2-5, reads GAGVSQSPSNKVTEKGKDVELRCDPISGHTALYWYRQSLGQGLEFLIYFQGNSAPDKSGLPSDRFSAERTGGSVSTLTIQRTQQEDSAVYLCASRPPTGGSIQYFGPGTRLLVL.

In its sample, this clonotype was seen a few times. The chain has TRBV3-1 and TRBJ2-7; D is undetermined. Germline V gives CDR1 LGHDT, CDR2 YNNKEL (reference sequence). Trimming stripped 1 base from V and 3 bases from J, with 4 bases between. The CDR3 length is 12 residues. The CDR3 DNA reads TGTGCCAGCAGCCAAGTAATCTACGAGCAGTACTTC. It codes for CASSQVIYEQYF.

The rearrangement joins TRBV4-1 to TRBJ2-3, with TRBD2 matching 13 bases. The CDR3 length is 17 residues. Trimming took 0 bases from V and 6 from J; bases not matched to a gene: 6. Germline V CDR1 and CDR2: MGHRA, YSYEKL. The CDR3 loop is CASSQDTSGRERDTQYF. The CDR3 nucleotides read TGCGCCAGCAGCCAAGATACTAGCGGGAGGGAACGGGATACGCAGTATTTT.

This clonotype was seen ten or more times. V usage is TRBV6-1 and J usage is TRBJ2-5, with a possible D match to TRBD1 (6 bases). Trimming shortened V by 7 bases and J by 5 bases, and 14 bases separated the two germline ends. Germline V gene sequence: CDR1 MNHNS, CDR2 SASEGT. The CDR3 runs 13 residues. CDR3 coding DNA: TGTGCCAGCATGAGGGGGACCGGGGAGACCCAGTACTTC. Translating gives CASMRGTGETQYF.

In this sample, this clonotype turned up many times. This sequence joins TRBV20-1 and TRBJ2-3; no definite D call. V was trimmed by 0 bases and J by 1 base, leaving 8 bases between them. Germline values: CDR1 DFQATT, CDR2 SNEGSKA (reference sequence). This CDR3 region has 14 residues. CDR3 residues: CSARDGYRTDTQYF. CDR3 DNA sequence: TGCAGTGCTAGAGATGGGTACCGCACAGATACGCAGTATTTT.

This clonotype was counted many times. The chain links TRBV30 to TRBJ1-1; D is perhaps TRBD1 (6 bases). Germline V gives CDR1 GTSNPN, CDR2 SVGIG (reference sequence). The CDR3 loop spans 12 amino acids. V lost 4 bases to trimming and J lost 3 bases, with 9 bases between them. The CDR3 spells CAWKQGYTEAFF. DNA for the CDR3: TGTGCCTGGAAACAGGGCTACACTGAAGCTTTCTTT. The variable domain in full, with the rest retrieved from reference TRBV30 and TRBJ1-1, is SQTIHQWPATLVQPVGSPLSLECTVEGTSNPNLYWYRQAAGRGLQLLFYSVGIGQISSEVPQNLSASRPQDRQFILSSKKLLLSDSGFYLCAWKQGYTEAFFGQGTRLTVV.

This clonotype was seen a few times. The chain is built from TRBV9 and TRBJ1-5; 8 bases are a match to TRBD1. V was clipped by 0 bases and J by 7 bases; unmatched bases: 3. CDR1 and CDR2 from the germline V gene are SGDLS and YYNGEE. The CDR3 is 14 residues long. This chain's CDR3 is CASSVGQGAQPQHF. CDR3 sequence (DNA): TGTGCCAGCAGCGTAGGGCAGGGGGCACAGCCCCAGCATTTT.